The rows below give T cell receptor beta chains drawn from one sample of a study of shared clonotypes between healthy human individuals. Clones were sequenced by immunoSEQ multiplex PCR, and TCRdb holds only the in-frame ones, with some missing. The sample has around 500,000 clones, about 80% seen once. Sequencing was carried out using PBMCs. The receptors derive from a middle-aged woman in good health. Some clones in this sample may be carry-over from other donors' samples. CDR3s include the opening cysteine and the closing phenylalanine or tryptophan. The order of the fields is J gene, clone size, D gene, V gene, CDR3 length, CDR3 protein, CDR3 DNA. The D gene is left open where the match is weak. Not every row has a clone size; where given, it reads once, few, many or a size class.

J gene: TRBJ1-1; clone size: .; D gene: .; V gene: TRBV10-3; CDR3 length: 13; CDR3 protein: CAISEVQDTEAFF; CDR3 DNA: TGTGCCATCAGTGAAGTTCAGGACACTGAAGCTTTCTTT
J gene: TRBJ2-7; clone size: .; D gene: .; V gene: TRBV7-2; CDR3 length: 10; CDR3 protein: CASSLAEQYF; CDR3 DNA: TGTGCCAGCAGCTTGGCCGAGCAGTACTTC
J gene: TRBJ2-3; clone size: .; D gene: .; V gene: TRBV5-1; CDR3 length: 14; CDR3 protein: CASSFSDGESTQYF; CDR3 DNA: TGCGCCAGCAGCTTTTCCGACGGGGAAAGTACGCAGTATTTT
J gene: TRBJ2-7; clone size: .; D gene: .; V gene: TRBV9; CDR3 length: 14; CDR3 protein: CASSTQGWNYEQYF; CDR3 DNA: TGTGCCAGCAGCACCCAAGGGTGGAACTACGAGCAGTACTTC
J gene: TRBJ2-3; clone size: .; D gene: TRBD2; V gene: TRBV7-2; CDR3 length: 17; CDR3 protein: CASSLVGTSGTTDTQYF; CDR3 DNA: TGTGCCAGCAGCTTAGTGGGGACTAGCGGAACCACAGATACGCAGTATTTT
J gene: TRBJ2-7; clone size: .; D gene: .; V gene: TRBV6-5; CDR3 length: 15; CDR3 protein: CASSYSSAYSYEQYF; CDR3 DNA: TGTGCCAGCAGTTACTCGTCTGCATACTCCTACGAGCAGTACTTC
J gene: TRBJ2-5; clone size: .; D gene: .; V gene: TRBV2; CDR3 length: 16; CDR3 protein: CASRRGLADAWETQYF; CDR3 DNA: TGTGCCAGCAGGCGGGGGCTAGCGGATGCATGGGAGACCCAGTACTTC
J gene: TRBJ2-2; clone size: .; D gene: .; V gene: TRBV5-4; CDR3 length: 17; CDR3 protein: CASSPVVGGGDTGELFF; CDR3 DNA: TGTGCCAGCAGCCCGGTCGTGGGAGGGGGAGACACCGGGGAGCTGTTTTTT
J gene: TRBJ2-7; clone size: few; D gene: .; V gene: TRBV9; CDR3 length: 14; CDR3 protein: CASSVVGDSYEQYF; CDR3 DNA: TGTGCCAGCAGCGTAGTGGGGGACTCCTACGAGCAGTACTTC
J gene: TRBJ2-5; clone size: .; D gene: TRBD2; V gene: TRBV4-1; CDR3 length: 15; CDR3 protein: CASSQASGRSETQYF; CDR3 DNA: TGCGCCAGCAGCCAAGCTAGCGGGAGGTCAGAGACCCAGTACTTC
J gene: TRBJ2-1; clone size: .; D gene: .; V gene: TRBV5-8; CDR3 length: 10; CDR3 protein: CASSKWEQFF; CDR3 DNA: TGTGCCAGCAGCAAGTGGGAGCAGTTCTTC
J gene: TRBJ2-3; clone size: .; D gene: .; V gene: TRBV5-1; CDR3 length: 14; CDR3 protein: CASSFDRSTDTQYF; CDR3 DNA: TGCGCCAGCAGCTTCGACAGGAGCACAGATACGCAGTATTTT
J gene: TRBJ2-5; clone size: once; D gene: .; V gene: TRBV5-1; CDR3 length: 14; CDR3 protein: CASSPIWRVETQYF; CDR3 DNA: TGCGCCAGCAGCCCCATTTGGCGCGTAGAGACCCAGTACTTC
J gene: TRBJ1-1; clone size: few; D gene: .; V gene: TRBV4-1; CDR3 length: 14; CDR3 protein: CASSQEIHGNEAFF; CDR3 DNA: TGCGCCAGCAGCCAAGAAATTCACGGGAATGAAGCTTTCTTT
J gene: TRBJ2-4; clone size: .; D gene: .; V gene: TRBV7-2; CDR3 length: 13; CDR3 protein: CASSLNPGDIQYF; CDR3 DNA: TGTGCCAGCAGTCTAAACCCCGGGGACATTCAGTACTTC